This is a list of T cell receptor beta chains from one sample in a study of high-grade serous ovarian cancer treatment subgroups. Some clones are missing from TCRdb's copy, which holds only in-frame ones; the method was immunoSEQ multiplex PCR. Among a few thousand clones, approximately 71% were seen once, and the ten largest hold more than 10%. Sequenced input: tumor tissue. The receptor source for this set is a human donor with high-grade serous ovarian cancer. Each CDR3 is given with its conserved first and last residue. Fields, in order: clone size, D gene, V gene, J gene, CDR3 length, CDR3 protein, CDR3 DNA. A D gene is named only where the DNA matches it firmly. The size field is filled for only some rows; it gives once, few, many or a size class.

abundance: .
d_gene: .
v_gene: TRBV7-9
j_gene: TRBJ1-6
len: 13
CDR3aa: CASSLVEDSPLHF
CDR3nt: TGTGCCAGCAGCTTAGTGGAGGATTCACCCCTCCACTTT

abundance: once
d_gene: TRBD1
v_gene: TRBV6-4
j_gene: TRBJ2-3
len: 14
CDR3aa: CASSDSQGADTQYF
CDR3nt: TGTGCCAGCAGTGACTCGCAGGGGGCAGATACGCAGTATTTT

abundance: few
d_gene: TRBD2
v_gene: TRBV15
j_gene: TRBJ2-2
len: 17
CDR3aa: CATSRPGGGGVTGELFF
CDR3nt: TGTGCCACCAGCCGCCCGGGCGGGGGTGGGGTAACCGGGGAGCTGTTTTTT

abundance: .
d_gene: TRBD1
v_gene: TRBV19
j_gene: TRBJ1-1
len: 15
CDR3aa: CASSIGTGDFPEAFF
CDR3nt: TGTGCCAGTAGTATAGGGACAGGCGACTTTCCTGAAGCTTTCTTT

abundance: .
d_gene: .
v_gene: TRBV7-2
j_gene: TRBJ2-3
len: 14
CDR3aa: CASSFGGPPDTQYF
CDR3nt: TGTGCCAGCAGCTTTGGGGGCCCCCCAGATACGCAGTATTTT

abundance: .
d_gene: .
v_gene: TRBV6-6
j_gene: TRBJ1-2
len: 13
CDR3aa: CATWTMQWYGYTF
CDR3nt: TGTGCCACCTGGACAATGCAATGGTATGGCTACACCTTC

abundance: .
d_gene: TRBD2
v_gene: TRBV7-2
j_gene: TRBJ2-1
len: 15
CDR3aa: CASSYSGISYNEQFF
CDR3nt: TGTGCCAGCAGCTATAGCGGGATCTCCTACAATGAGCAGTTCTTC

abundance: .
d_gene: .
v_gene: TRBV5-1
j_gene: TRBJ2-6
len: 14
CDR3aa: CASRPGAGANVLTF
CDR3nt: TGCGCCAGCAGACCAGGGGCTGGGGCCAACGTCCTGACTTTC

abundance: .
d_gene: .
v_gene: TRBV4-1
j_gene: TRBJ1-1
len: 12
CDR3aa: CASSGKGTEAFF
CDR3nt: TGCGCCAGCAGCGGGAAGGGGACTGAAGCTTTCTTT

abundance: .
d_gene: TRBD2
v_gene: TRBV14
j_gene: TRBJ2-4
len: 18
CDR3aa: CASSQDALRGGAKNIQYF
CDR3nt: TGTGCCAGCAGCCAAGATGCGCTACGGGGGGGGGCCAAAAACATTCAGTACTTC

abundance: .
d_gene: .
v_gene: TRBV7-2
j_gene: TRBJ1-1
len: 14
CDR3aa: CASSLVGGGIEAFF
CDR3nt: TGTGCCAGCAGCTTAGTAGGAGGAGGGATTGAAGCTTTCTTT

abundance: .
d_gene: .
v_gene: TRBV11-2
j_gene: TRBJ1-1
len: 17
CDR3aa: CASSLPTGTAMNTEAFF
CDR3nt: TGTGCCAGCAGCCTTCCGACAGGTACCGCCATGAACACTGAAGCTTTCTTT

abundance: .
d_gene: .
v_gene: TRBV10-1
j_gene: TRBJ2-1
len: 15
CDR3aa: CASSEEGGPFNEQFF
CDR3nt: TGCGCCAGCAGTGAAGAGGGGGGCCCCTTCAATGAGCAGTTCTTC

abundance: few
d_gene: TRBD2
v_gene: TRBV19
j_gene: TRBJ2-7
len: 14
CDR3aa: CASSIGSGVNEQYF
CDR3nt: TGTGCCAGTAGTATCGGTAGCGGGGTCAACGAGCAGTACTTC

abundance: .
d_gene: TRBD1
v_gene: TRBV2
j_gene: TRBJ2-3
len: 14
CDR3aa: CASKEQGPTDTQYF
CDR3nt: TGTGCCAGCAAAGAACAGGGGCCCACAGATACGCAGTATTTT

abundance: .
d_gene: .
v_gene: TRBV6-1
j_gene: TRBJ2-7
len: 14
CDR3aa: CASRQGLTPYEQYF
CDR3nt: TGTGCCAGCAGGCAGGGACTGACTCCCTACGAGCAGTACTTC

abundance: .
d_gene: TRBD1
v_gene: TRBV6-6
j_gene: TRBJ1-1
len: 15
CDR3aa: CASSYGTGGLTEAFF
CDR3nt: TGTGCCAGCAGTTACGGGACAGGGGGCCTTACTGAAGCTTTCTTT

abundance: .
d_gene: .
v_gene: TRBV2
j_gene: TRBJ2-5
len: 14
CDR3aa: CASSETASQETQYF
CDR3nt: TGTGCCAGCAGTGAAACGGCTAGCCAAGAGACCCAGTACTTC

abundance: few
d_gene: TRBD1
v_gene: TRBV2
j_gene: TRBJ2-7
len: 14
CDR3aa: CASVPGQGVYEQYF
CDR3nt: TGTGCCAGCGTACCGGGACAGGGGGTCTACGAGCAGTACTTC

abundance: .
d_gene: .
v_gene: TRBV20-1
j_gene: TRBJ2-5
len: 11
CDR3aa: CSARVQETQYF
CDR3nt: TGCAGTGCTAGGGTCCAAGAGACCCAGTACTTC

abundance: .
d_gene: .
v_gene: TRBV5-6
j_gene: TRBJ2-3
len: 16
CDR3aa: CASSLDSGASQDTQYF
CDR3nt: TGTGCCAGCAGCCTAGATTCGGGGGCCTCCCAAGATACGCAGTATTTT

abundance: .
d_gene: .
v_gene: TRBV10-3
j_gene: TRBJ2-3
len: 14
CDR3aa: CAISEVEGGDTQYF
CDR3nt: TGTGCCATCAGTGAGGTGGAGGGGGGAGATACGCAGTATTTT

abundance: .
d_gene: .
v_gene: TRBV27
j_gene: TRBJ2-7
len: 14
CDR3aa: CASRTWGGSYEQYF
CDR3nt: TGTGCCAGCAGAACCTGGGGAGGCTCTTACGAGCAGTACTTC

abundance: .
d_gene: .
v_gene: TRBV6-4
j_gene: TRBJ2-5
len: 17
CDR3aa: CARPKFNPGLSQETQYF
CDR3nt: TGTGCCAGACCTAAATTTAATCCGGGGTTGTCCCAAGAGACCCAGTACTTC

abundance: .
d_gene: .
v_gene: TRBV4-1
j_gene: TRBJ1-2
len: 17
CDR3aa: CASSQVQGGGPTYGYTF
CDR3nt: TGCGCCAGCAGCCAAGTTCAAGGAGGAGGCCCAACCTATGGCTACACCTTC

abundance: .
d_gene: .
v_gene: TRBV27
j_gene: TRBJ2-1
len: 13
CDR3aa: CASSLGTYNEQFF
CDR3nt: TGTGCCAGCAGTTTAGGTACCTACAATGAGCAGTTCTTC

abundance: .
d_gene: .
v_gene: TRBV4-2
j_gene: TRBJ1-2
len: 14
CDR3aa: CASSQDHGLYGYTF
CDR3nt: TGTGCCAGCAGCCAAGATCACGGCCTCTATGGCTACACCTTC

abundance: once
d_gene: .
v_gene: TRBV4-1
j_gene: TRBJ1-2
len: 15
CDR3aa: CASSPQMGGVSGYTF
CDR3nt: TGCGCCAGCAGCCCCCAGATGGGGGGCGTTAGTGGCTACACCTTC

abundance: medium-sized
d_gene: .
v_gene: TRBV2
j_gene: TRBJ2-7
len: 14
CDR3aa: CASSEQGPSGEQYF
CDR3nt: TGTGCCAGCAGTGAACAGGGTCCAAGTGGCGAGCAGTACTTC

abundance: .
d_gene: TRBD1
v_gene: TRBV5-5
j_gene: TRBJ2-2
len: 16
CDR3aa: CASEPRTGGGTGELFF
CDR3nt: TGTGCCAGCGAACCCAGAACAGGGGGTGGCACCGGGGAGCTGTTTTTT

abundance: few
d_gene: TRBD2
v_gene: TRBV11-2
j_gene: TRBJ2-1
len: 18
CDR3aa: CASKIGLAGGRLENEQFF
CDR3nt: TGTGCCAGCAAAATCGGACTAGCGGGGGGGCGGTTGGAGAATGAGCAGTTCTTC

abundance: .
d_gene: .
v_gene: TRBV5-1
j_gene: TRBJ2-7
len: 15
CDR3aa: CASSTTGLRSYEQYF
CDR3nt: TGCGCCAGCAGCACCACAGGGTTGAGGTCCTACGAGCAGTACTTC

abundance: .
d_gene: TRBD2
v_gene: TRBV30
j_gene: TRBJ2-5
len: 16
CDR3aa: CAWSVLAGGPRETQYF
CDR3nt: TGTGCCTGGAGTGTCCTAGCGGGGGGGCCTCGGGAGACCCAGTACTTC

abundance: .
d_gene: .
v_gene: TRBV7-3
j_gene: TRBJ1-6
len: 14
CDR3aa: CASSLTITGSPLHF
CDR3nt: TGTGCCAGCAGCTTAACAATTACTGGTTCACCCCTCCACTTT

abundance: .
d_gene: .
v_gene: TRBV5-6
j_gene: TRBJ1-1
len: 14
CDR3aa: CASSTRNIYTEAFF
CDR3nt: TGTGCCAGCAGCACCCGGAATATCTACACTGAAGCTTTCTTT

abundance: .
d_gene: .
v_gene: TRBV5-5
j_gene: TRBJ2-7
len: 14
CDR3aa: CASSLLPGESEQYF
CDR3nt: TGTGCCAGCAGCTTGCTGCCAGGGGAAAGCGAGCAGTACTTC

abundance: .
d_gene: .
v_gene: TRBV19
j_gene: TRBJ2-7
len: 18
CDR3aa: CASSLPQSRDGEFYEQYF
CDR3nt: TGTGCCAGTAGTCTACCCCAATCCCGGGACGGAGAATTCTACGAGCAGTACTTC

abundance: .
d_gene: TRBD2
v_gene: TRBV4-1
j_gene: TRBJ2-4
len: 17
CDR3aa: CASSQEGSGGAKNIQYF
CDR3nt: TGCGCCAGCAGCCAAGAAGGAAGCGGGGGGGCCAAAAACATTCAGTACTTC

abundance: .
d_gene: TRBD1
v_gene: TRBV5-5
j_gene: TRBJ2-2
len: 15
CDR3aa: CASRLQGPNTGELFF
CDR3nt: TGTGCCAGCAGACTACAGGGGCCGAACACCGGGGAGCTGTTTTTT

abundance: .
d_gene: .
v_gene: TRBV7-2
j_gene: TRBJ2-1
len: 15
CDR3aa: CASSLGGASYNEQFF
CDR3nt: TGTGCCAGCAGCTTAGGAGGGGCGTCCTACAATGAGCAGTTCTTC

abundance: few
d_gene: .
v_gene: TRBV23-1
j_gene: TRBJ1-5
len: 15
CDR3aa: CASSQAGPRNQPQHF
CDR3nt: TGCGCCAGCAGTCAGGCCGGGCCGAGAAACCAGCCCCAGCATTTT

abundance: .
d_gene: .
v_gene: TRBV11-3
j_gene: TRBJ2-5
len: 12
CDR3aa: CASSSYKVTQYF
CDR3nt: TGTGCCAGCAGCTCCTACAAGGTGACCCAGTACTTC

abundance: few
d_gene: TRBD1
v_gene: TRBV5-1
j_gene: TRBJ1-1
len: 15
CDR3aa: CASSPMDRGGTEAFF
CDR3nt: TGCGCCAGCAGCCCGATGGACAGGGGAGGCACTGAAGCTTTCTTT

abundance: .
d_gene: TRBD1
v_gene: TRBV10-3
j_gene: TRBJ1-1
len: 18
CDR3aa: CAISGPNGQGAWNTEAFF
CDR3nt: TGTGCCATCAGTGGGCCCAACGGACAGGGGGCTTGGAACACTGAAGCTTTCTTT

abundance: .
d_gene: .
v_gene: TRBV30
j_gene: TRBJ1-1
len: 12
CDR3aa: CAWSGKGTEAFF
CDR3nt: TGTGCCTGGAGTGGGAAAGGCACTGAAGCTTTCTTT

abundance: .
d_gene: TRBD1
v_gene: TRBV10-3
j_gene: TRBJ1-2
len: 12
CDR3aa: CATTQGGYGYTF
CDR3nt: TGTGCCACAACACAGGGGGGGTATGGCTACACCTTC

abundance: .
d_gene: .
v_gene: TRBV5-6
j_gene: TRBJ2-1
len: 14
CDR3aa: CASSLVGKGNEQFF
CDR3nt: TGTGCCAGCAGCTTGGTGGGGAAGGGCAATGAGCAGTTCTTC

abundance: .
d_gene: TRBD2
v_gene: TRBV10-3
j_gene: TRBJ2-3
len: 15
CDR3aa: CAISRTSGGSDTQYF
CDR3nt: TGTGCCATCAGTCGGACTAGCGGGGGTAGCGATACGCAGTATTTT